The text below deals with one T cell receptor (beta chain). The target antigen is unknown. This table comes from immunoSEQ multiplex PCR, and its TCRdb copy is limited to in-frame clones, with some not included. The sample lists about 120,000 clones, approximately 91% occurring once. This record comes from a study of T cell responses to AZD1222 COVID-19 vaccine. General observations from the study: Baseline testing showed seropositivity in only six AZD1222 recipients. Clonal diversity may have been underestimated, and the donors were mostly white British, with more females than males.

Trimming removed 0 bases at V and 4 bases at J, with 13 bases between. Germline lookup yields CDR1 LGHDT and CDR2 YNNKEL (reference sequence). The CDR3 is 16 residues long. The source of this sequence is an adult in good health. The sequencing here drew on peripheral blood, taken on day 0 of AZD1222 vaccination. The genes are TRBV3-1 (or the pseudogene TRBV3-2) and TRBJ2-1; no definite D call. This chain's CDR3 is CASSQDLFRAYNEQFF. Here the CDR3 DNA reads TGTGCCAGCAGCCAAGATCTGTTTCGGGCTTACAATGAGCAGTTCTTC.